This TCR beta chain was observed in a study of molecular identifiers for immune sequencing clone quantification. One entry per CDR3 protein results from TCRdb running MiXCR on the PCR reads. The sample records about 320,000 distinct CDR3 sequences, 20% to 25% being singletons. Trimming removed 5 bases at V and 3 bases at J, with 5 bases between. The CDR3 is made up of 11 amino acids. Germline V lookup: CDR1 SQVTM, CDR2 ANQGSEA. What was sequenced was naive CD8+ T cells from blood, with Jurkat cell RNA spiked in. Subset specified: FACS-sorted CD8+CD4-CCR7+CD45RA+ naive T cells. The rearrangement links TRBV29-1 to TRBJ2-1; D is ambiguous. The source is a human donor in good health. Some libraries in this study had Jurkat cell RNA spiked in. Here the CDR3 reads CSVTNYNEQFF. The CDR3 DNA is TGCAGCGTTACGAACTACAATGAGCAGTTCTTC.